The 10 T cell receptor beta chains given below trace back to one sample, sequenced in a study of early T cells in non-severe SARS-CoV-2 infection. TCRdb independently ran MiXCR on the 5' RACE reads; one entry per CDR3 protein. The sample includes roughly 48,000 distinct CDR3 sequences, 8% to 10% of them seen just once. Material for sequencing was whole blood. These receptors all stem from an adult who was a healthcare worker with PCR-confirmed SARS-CoV-2 infection or an uninfected control (not recorded which).

This clonotype was observed a few times. The chain carries TRBV18 and TRBJ1-1; D remains unclear. The CDR3 runs to 13 residues. The V end was cut by 2 bases, the J end by 0 bases, with 4 bases between. Per the germline V gene, CDR1 is KGHSH and CDR2 is LQKENI. The CDR3, as DNA: TGTGCCAGCTCACCAACCCTGAACACTGAAGCTTTCTTT. It encodes CASSPTLNTEAFF. Full variable domain (outside the CDR3, taken from reference TRBV18 and TRBJ1-1): NAGVMQNPRHLVRRRGQEARLRCSPMKGHSHVYWYRQLPEEGLKFMVYLQKENIIDESGMPKERFSAEFPKEGPSILRIQQVVRGDSAAYFCASSPTLNTEAFFGQGTRLTVV.

The rearrangement uses TRBV3-1 and TRBJ2-1; perhaps D is TRBD1 or TRBD2 (6 bases each). The CDR3 has 13 amino acids. V dropped 2 bases and J dropped 9 bases, with 11 bases sitting between them. Germline lookup yields CDR1 LGHDT and CDR2 YNNKEL (reference sequence). The CDR3 DNA reads TGTGCCAGCAGCCAAACACAGGGAGGTGAGCAGTTCTTC. Its protein product is CASSQTQGGEQFF.

The gene calls are TRBV5-1 and TRBJ2-1, with no clear D. The V gene lost 2 bases and the J gene lost 7 bases, with 16 bases spanning the gap. This CDR3 is built from 15 residues. The V gene's germline CDR1 is SGHRS and CDR2 YFSETQ. CDR3 sequence reads: CASSLQSGRPNEQFF. The CDR3 coding sequence is TGCGCCAGCAGCTTACAGTCTGGTCGTCCTAATGAGCAGTTCTTC. The whole variable domain, filled in from reference TRBV5-1 and TRBJ2-1, reads KAGVTQTPRYLIKTRGQQVTLSCSPISGHRSVSWYQQTPGQGLQFLFEYFSETQRNKGNFPGRFSGRQFSNSRSEMNVSTLELGDSALYLCASSLQSGRPNEQFFGPGTRLTVL.

This clonotype was seen at least ten times. The J gene is TRBJ1-1, the V gene TRBV29-1; D ambiguous. The length of the CDR3 is 11 residues. Trimming left V 7 bases short and J 1 base short, with 7 bases between. From germline, CDR1 is SQVTM and CDR2 ANQGSEA. This CDR3 is CSAIGNTEAFF. DNA for the CDR3: TGCAGCGCCATAGGGAACACTGAAGCTTTCTTT.

Ten or more counts support this clonotype. The DNA for the CDR3 is TGCGCCAGCAGTCCTTCCCGCCCAGGGACGGGAATCTACGAGCAGTACTTC. Translated, it gives CASSPSRPGTGIYEQYF. V usage is TRBV10-1 and J usage is TRBJ2-7; D may be TRBD1 or TRBD2 (5 bases each). CDR3 length: 17 amino acids. From germline, CDR1 is WNHNN and CDR2 SYGVQD (reference sequence). Trimming removed 5 bases at V and 3 bases at J, with 23 bases between.

Only a few counts were recorded for this clonotype. The chain uses TRBV7-2 and TRBJ1-3; no definite D call. Between the trimmed V and J ends, which lost 1 base and 4 bases, there was a span of 14 bases. CDR1 and CDR2 (germline): SGHTA, FQGNSA. This CDR3 is built from 16 residues. The CDR3, as DNA: TGTGCCAGCAGCTTAGGTCAGACGTTAGCAGGAAACACCATATATTTT. Protein sequence: CASSLGQTLAGNTIYF. The full variable domain, in which reference TRBV7-2 and TRBJ1-3 provide the parts outside the CDR3, is GAGVSQSPSNKVTEKGKDVELRCDPISGHTALYWYRQSLGQGLEFLIYFQGNSAPDKSGLPSDRFSAERTGGSVSTLTIQRTQQEDSAVYLCASSLGQTLAGNTIYFGEGSWLTVV.

Many counts were recorded for this clonotype. The chain is built from TRBV18 and TRBJ1-5; a weak D match, TRBD1 (6 bases). Trimming shortened V by 2 bases and J by 7 bases, and 12 bases separated the two germline ends. Germline values: CDR1 KGHSH, CDR2 LQKENI. The CDR3 extends over 14 amino acids. CDR3 nucleotides: TGTGCCAGCTCACCAAAACAGGGTTCACAGCCCCAGCATTTT. This gives the protein CASSPKQGSQPQHF.

The chain is built from TRBV20-1 and TRBJ2-3, with 9 nucleotides matching TRBD1. Germline CDR1 is DFQATT and CDR2 is SNEGSKA (reference sequence). This CDR3 is 15 amino acids long. Trimming took 6 bases from V and 6 from J; bases not matched to a gene: 13. The CDR3 nucleotides are TGCAGTGCAAGCTTACAGGGGGCGCGAAGCGATACGCAGTATTTT. Amino acid sequence: CSASLQGARSDTQYF.

This sequence joins TRBV24-1 and TRBJ1-2, with a tentative D call TRBD1 (5 bases). Per germline, CDR1 KGHDR and CDR2 SFDVKD. The CDR3 covers 13 residues. The V end was cut by 3 bases, the J end by 6 bases, with 10 bases between. The CDR3: CATSDGGYNGYTF. CDR3 in DNA: TGTGCCACCAGTGATGGGGGGTATAATGGCTACACCTTC.

This chain joins TRBV4-3 and TRBJ1-2; D uncertain. CDR3 length: 14 residues. V was trimmed by 5 bases and J by 3 bases, leaving 13 bases between them. Germline-derived CDR1 and CDR2 are LGHNA and YSLEER. DNA of the CDR3: TGCGCCAGCAGCGGGAGCCTTGGCGACTATGGCTACACCTTC. Protein: CASSGSLGDYGYTF.